This T cell receptor beta chain was sequenced for a study of T cell repertoires in cytomegalovirus infection. The V end lost 3 bases, the J end lost 0 bases, and 15 bases lay between the germline ends. CDR3 length: 17 residues. Germline CDR1 DFQATT, CDR2 SNEGSKA (reference sequence). This clonotype has ten or more counts. MiXCR, run by TCRdb on the reads, gives a single entry per CDR3 protein. The sample lists roughly 230,000 distinct CDR3 sequences; approximately 13% were seen once. The chain uses TRBV20-1 and TRBJ1-6; perhaps TRBD1 as D (5 bases). This sequence was found in a human donor in good health (CMV status not recorded). Some clones in this sample may be carry-over from other donors' samples. The material sequenced was PBMCs. CDR3 coding DNA: TGCAGTGCTAGCCCTTGGGGGGGGAGCTCCTATAATTCACCCCTCCACTTT. Its translation is CSASPWGGSSYNSPLHF.